The sequence of this T cell receptor beta chain was determined in a study of blood T cell repertoires in COVID-19. Study summary: Acute-phase and convalescent COVID-19 samples originated in the United States, Italy and Spain. Sources were T cells, B-cell-depleted T cells, or PBMCs; the material itself was cDNA or gDNA.

Cohorts were determined from participant-reported clinical history. Symptom resolution, clearance, or two negative PCRs marked the recovered donors of Cohort 3. Sequencing was performed with immunoSEQ multiplex PCR; in TCRdb, only in-frame clones are kept and a portion is missing. The repertoire holds roughly 250,000 clones, approximately 86% seen once, with about 1.5% in the top ten. The germline gives CDR1 MNHEY, CDR2 SMNVEV (reference sequence). The CDR3 is made up of 17 amino acids. V shed 0 bases and J 5 bases; nucleotides not matched to a gene: 9. Sequenced sample: PBMCs or T cells enriched from blood (not recorded which). The V gene is TRBV27, the J gene TRBJ2-7, with 11 bases aligning to TRBD1. This TCR came from a woman in her 50s who had recovered from COVID-19. The CDR3 coding sequence is TGTGCCAGCAGTTTATCGATGGGGGGACAGGGGGTCCACGAGCAGTACTTC. This codes for CASSLSMGGQGVHEQYF.